One sample yielded the 24 T cell receptor beta chains listed below, sequenced in a study of tumor-infiltrating lymphocytes in primary liver carcinoma. Taking about 18-32 mg of unsorted bulk tissue, the authors co-extracted RNA and DNA. Total RNA amounting to 500 ng was the source from which TCR beta cDNA was made with a constant-region primer. ARM-PCR, slightly modified, supplied the TCR beta libraries through three nested multiplex PCR rounds. Running 10 cycles apiece, the first two PCR rounds relied on TRBV1-TRBV30 forward primers together with a C-beta reverse primer. TCRdb fed the multiplex PCR reads into MiXCR, producing one record per CDR3 protein. The sample includes approximately 100,000 distinct CDR3 sequences, approximately 70% seen only once; the top ten take less than 15%. The sample was liver tumor tissue from sampling region 2. Subset meaning: tumor region T2, inferior pole. These receptors originate from an older woman with primary liver carcinoma and hepatitis B virus infection.

This clonotype was observed many times. The chain has TRBV25-1 and TRBJ2-1; D may match TRBD1 or TRBD2 (5 bases each). There are 14 residues in the CDR3. Germline CDR1 is MGHDK and CDR2 is SYGVNS. The V gene lost 3 bases and the J gene lost 6 bases, with 12 bases spanning the gap. Written as DNA, the CDR3 is TGTGCCAGCAGTGAGCCGGGACCTGGCAATGAGCAGTTCTTC. It translates to CASSEPGPGNEQFF.

For this clonotype: An end of the junction differs from the germline gene, which may be a read error. CDR3 DNA sequence: TGTGCCAGCAGCTTTGGTCAGGGGGAGTGGGGTGTCGATGAGCAATTCTTC. It yields the protein CASSFGQGEWGVDEQFF. The rearrangement links TRBV11-3 to TRBJ2-1, with TRBD1 matching over 7 bases. Germline assignment: CDR1 SGHNT and CDR2 YENEEA. The CDR3 spans 17 residues.

A word on this clonotype: Its ends do not fully match the called genes, so a read error is possible. The chain combines TRBV11-2 with TRBJ2-2, with D perhaps matching TRBD1 (6 bases). The CDR3 totals 17 residues. Germline V gene sequence: CDR1 SGHAT, CDR2 FQNNGV. The DNA for the CDR3 is TGTGTCAGCAGCTTAAGGGTGACAGGCTTGAACACCAGGGAGCTGTTTTTT. This translates into CVSSLRVTGLNTRELFF.

This clonotype was counted once. A much larger clone differs by one base, so this may be a read error. The V gene is TRBV28, the J gene TRBJ2-5; D assignment may be TRBD1 or TRBD2 (5 bases each). Germline CDR1 and CDR2: MDHEN and SYDVKM. V gave up 6 bases and J gave up 2 bases, with 16 bases separating them. The CDR3 covers 15 residues. CDR3 sequence: CASRRTGLLQETQYF. CDR3 sequence (DNA): TGTGCCAGCAGACGGACGGGGCTGCTGCAAGAGACCCAGTACTTC.

Here the CDR3 DNA reads TGTGCCAGCAGCTCATGGGCAGGGTCGGCTAATTCACCCCTCCACTTT. This gives the protein CASSSWAGSANSPLHF. The chain uses TRBV11-2 and TRBJ1-6, with a tentative D call TRBD1 (5 bases). The germline gives CDR1 SGHAT, CDR2 FQNNGV. The length of the CDR3 is 16 residues. Trimming pared 4 bases from V and 6 bases from J, leaving 16 bases between.

Details on this clonotype: A much larger clone differs by one base, so this may be a read error. This rearrangement joins TRBV28 to TRBJ2-7, with 9 nucleotides matching TRBD2. This CDR3 is built from 15 residues. Germline CDR1 is MDHEN and CDR2 is SYDVKM. The CDR3 sequence: CASSDSGSLSYERYF. The CDR3 DNA reads TGTGCCAGCAGCGATAGCGGGAGCCTCTCCTACGAGCGGTACTTC.

Of note for this clonotype: Germline is not matched at one junction end, which may reflect a read error. The chain couples TRBV6-5 to TRBJ2-7, with 9 bases that match TRBD2. CDR3 length: 14 amino acids. Germline V gives CDR1 MNHEY, CDR2 SVGAGI. The CDR3 DNA reads TGTGCCAGCAGCCAGGCGGGAGGGCCCTACGAGCTGTACTTC. It yields the protein CASSQAGGPYELYF.

About this clonotype: Germline is not matched at one junction end, which may reflect a read error. The chain uses TRBV28 and TRBJ1-5; the match to TRBD1 covers 7 bases. CDR1 and CDR2 (germline): MDHEN, SYDVKM. The CDR3 extends over 16 amino acids. Written as DNA, the CDR3 is TGTGCCAGCAGTTTGCTAAGGGGGCATGGGAATCAGCCCCAGGATTTT. It specifies CASSLLRGHGNQPQDF. Variable domain in full (rest from reference TRBV28 and TRBJ1-5): DVKVTQSSRYLVKRTGEKVFLECVQDMDHENMFWYRQDPGLGLRLIYFSYDVKMKEKGDIPEGYSVSREKKERFSLILESASTNQTSMYLCASSLLRGHGNQPQDFGDGTRLSIL.

Note on this clonotype: A read error may be the cause here, since a much bigger clone is one base away. The chain combines TRBV30 with TRBJ1-5; D call uncertain. TRBJ2-3 explains the end of the DNA better; the J call may be wrong. The CDR3 runs 12 residues. Per the germline V gene, CDR1 is GTSNPN and CDR2 is SVGIG (reference sequence). CDR3 DNA: TGTGCCTGGAGTGTAAGGAGCCAGCCCCAGTATTTT. This translates into CAWSVRSQPQYF.

This clonotype was found many times. V and J are TRBV28 and TRBJ2-1; D is uncertain. Trimming removed 2 bases from V and 5 bases from J, with 10 bases in between. CDR3 size: 14 residues. The V gene's germline CDR1 is MDHEN and CDR2 SYDVKM. The CDR3 DNA follows: TGTGCCAGCAGTTTAGTCGGCTGGGACAATGAGCAGTTCTTC. It encodes CASSLVGWDNEQFF.

In regard to this clonotype: The junction does not match germline at one end; this may be a read error. The J gene is TRBJ2-1, the V gene TRBV11-3; 9 bases match TRBD2. The CDR3 contains 18 residues. Germline values: CDR1 SGHNT, CDR2 YENEEA. This CDR3 is CASSSGQGGRAGYNERSF. In DNA, the CDR3 is TGTGCCAGCAGCTCAGGTCAAGGCGGGAGGGCCGGCTACAATGAGCGGTCCTTC.

This chain uses TRBV5-1 with TRBJ2-1, with D perhaps matching TRBD2 (5 bases). This CDR3 is 15 amino acids long. The germline V and J ends were trimmed by 6 bases and 9 bases, with 22 bases remaining between them. Germline lookup yields CDR1 SGHRS and CDR2 YFSETQ. CDR3 nucleotides: TGCGCCAGCAATATCGAGAATAGCGCCCGCGTTGAGCAGTTCTTC. This sequence encodes CASNIENSARVEQFF.

This clonotype was counted ten times or more. The genes are TRBV6-1 and TRBJ2-1, with D tentatively TRBD2 (6 bases). This CDR3 is built from 16 residues. Germline V lookup: CDR1 MNHNS, CDR2 SASEGT. With 2 bases removed from V and 3 bases from J, the gap between germline ends came to 14 bases. CDR3 nucleotides: TGTGCCAGCAGTGAAAGTCCTGGCGGGGACTACAATGAGCAGTTCTTC. Translating it yields CASSESPGGDYNEQFF.

Concerning this clonotype: The missing conserved phenylalanine or tryptophan at the end of this CDR3 makes a read error likely. The DNA is left out, because the CDR3 cannot be placed on it with certainty; the CDR3 is given as TCRdb lists it. The V gene is TRBV11-3, the J gene TRBJ1-1; whether TRBD1, the table's D call, matches the DNA was not checked. Germline CDR1 is SGHNT and CDR2 is YENEEA. A total of 14 residues make up the CDR3, ends included. CDR3 loop: CASSPRQFNTETFI.

CDR3 DNA: TGCAGCGTTGATCGTAGGGCAGTAGGGGCTGGCGGCTACACCTTC. Protein sequence: CSVDRRAVGAGGYTF. V is TRBV29-1 and J is TRBJ1-2; possibly TRBD1 for D (5 bases). The CDR3 has 15 residues. The V end lost 3 bases, the J end lost 8 bases, and 22 bases lay between the germline ends. The V gene's germline CDR1 is SQVTM and CDR2 ANQGSEA.

V usage is TRBV6-2 or TRBV6-3 and J usage is TRBJ2-1; 7 nucleotides align to TRBD1. This CDR3 contains 15 residues. Per germline, CDR1 MNHEY and CDR2 SVGEGT. V dropped 6 bases and J dropped 6; count of bases not matched to a gene: 11. CDR3 in DNA: TGTGCCAGCAGCCAACAGGGGCTTTTAAGCAATGAGCAGTTCTTC. Its protein is CASSQQGLLSNEQFF.

This clonotype showed up many times. The chain employs TRBV28 and TRBJ1-1; D remains ambiguous. CDR3 length: 14 amino acids. Germline V CDR1 and CDR2: MDHEN, SYDVKM. The germline V and J ends were trimmed by 3 bases and 0 bases, with 8 bases remaining between them. CDR3 bases: TGTGCCAGCAGTTTTGGGAGGGTGAACACTGAAGCTTTCTTT. Protein: CASSFGRVNTEAFF.

With regard to this clonotype: The conserved phenylalanine or tryptophan is not found at the CDR3 terminus, so this likely reflects a read error. The limits of the CDR3 on the DNA are not certain, so only TCRdb's listed CDR3 is given. The chain uses TRBV4-1 and TRBJ2-2; the listed D gene, TRBD2, was not tested against the DNA. The germline CDR1 and CDR2 sequences are MGHRA and YSYEKL. Counting both end residues, the CDR3 totals 15 amino acids. The CDR3 here is CASSQGTSGIGELFY.

This clonotype was detected ten times or more. This sequence joins TRBV4-1 and TRBJ2-3; D is possibly TRBD1 or TRBD2 (5 bases each). CDR3 length: 16 amino acids. Trimming stripped 9 bases from V and 3 bases from J, with 22 bases between. Germline CDR1 is MGHRA and CDR2 is YSYEKL. Here the CDR3 DNA reads TGCGCCAGTCGCGGAGGTCAGGGTAAAATTACAGATACGCAGTATTTT. Its protein product is CASRGGQGKITDTQYF.

A word on this clonotype: A much larger clone differs from this one at a single base, so this may be a read error. The chain is built from TRBV7-8 and TRBJ1-2, with TRBD1 matching over 7 bases. Germline CDR1 is SGHVS and CDR2 is FQNEAQ. CDR3 length: 16 amino acids. The CDR3 DNA reads TGTGCCAGCAGCATTCGCCCCGGGGACAGACACTATGTCTACACCTTC. This encodes CASSIRPGDRHYVYTF.

This clonotype was counted between two and nine times. V is TRBV4-1 and J is TRBJ2-3, with TRBD2 matching over 8 bases. The CDR3 totals 18 residues. Germline V gives CDR1 MGHRA, CDR2 YSYEKL. The V segment lost 3 bases and the J segment 4 bases; nucleotides outside the gene matches: 15. The CDR3 DNA is TGCGCCAGCAGCCAGACAACTAGCGGAGCTCCGGGCGCAGATACGCAGTATTTT. This gives the protein CASSQTTSGAPGADTQYF.

The chain combines TRBV28 with TRBJ2-1, with 14 bases fitting TRBD2. Germline assignment: CDR1 MDHEN and CDR2 SYDVKM. CDR3 size: 18 residues. The CDR3 nucleotides are TGTGTTAGTCTTCAGACTAGCGGGAGGGGGAGCTCCTACAATGAGCAGTTCTTC. It encodes CVSLQTSGRGSSYNEQFF.

The chain employs TRBV29-1 and TRBJ1-5; D gene uncertain. The CDR3 consists of 13 residues. Trimming took 5 bases from V and 3 from J, leaving 11 bases between them. Germline loops: CDR1 SQVTM, CDR2 ANQGSEA. Written as DNA, the CDR3 is TGCAGCGTTCGTCGCGGGAACAATCAGCCCCAGCATTTT. Translating gives CSVRRGNNQPQHF.

Regarding this clonotype: With a much larger clone just one base away, this may be a read error. The CDR3 region has the DNA TGTGCCATCAGTGAGATGGAGGTAGGTTTGGGTGAGCAGTTCTTC. This codes for CAISEMEVGLGEQFF. The chain employs TRBV10-3 and TRBJ2-1; tentatively, D is TRBD2 (5 bases). Trimming shortened V by 2 bases and J by 9 bases, and 17 bases separated the two germline ends. Germline V gene sequence: CDR1 ENHRY, CDR2 SYGVKD. This CDR3 has 15 amino acids.